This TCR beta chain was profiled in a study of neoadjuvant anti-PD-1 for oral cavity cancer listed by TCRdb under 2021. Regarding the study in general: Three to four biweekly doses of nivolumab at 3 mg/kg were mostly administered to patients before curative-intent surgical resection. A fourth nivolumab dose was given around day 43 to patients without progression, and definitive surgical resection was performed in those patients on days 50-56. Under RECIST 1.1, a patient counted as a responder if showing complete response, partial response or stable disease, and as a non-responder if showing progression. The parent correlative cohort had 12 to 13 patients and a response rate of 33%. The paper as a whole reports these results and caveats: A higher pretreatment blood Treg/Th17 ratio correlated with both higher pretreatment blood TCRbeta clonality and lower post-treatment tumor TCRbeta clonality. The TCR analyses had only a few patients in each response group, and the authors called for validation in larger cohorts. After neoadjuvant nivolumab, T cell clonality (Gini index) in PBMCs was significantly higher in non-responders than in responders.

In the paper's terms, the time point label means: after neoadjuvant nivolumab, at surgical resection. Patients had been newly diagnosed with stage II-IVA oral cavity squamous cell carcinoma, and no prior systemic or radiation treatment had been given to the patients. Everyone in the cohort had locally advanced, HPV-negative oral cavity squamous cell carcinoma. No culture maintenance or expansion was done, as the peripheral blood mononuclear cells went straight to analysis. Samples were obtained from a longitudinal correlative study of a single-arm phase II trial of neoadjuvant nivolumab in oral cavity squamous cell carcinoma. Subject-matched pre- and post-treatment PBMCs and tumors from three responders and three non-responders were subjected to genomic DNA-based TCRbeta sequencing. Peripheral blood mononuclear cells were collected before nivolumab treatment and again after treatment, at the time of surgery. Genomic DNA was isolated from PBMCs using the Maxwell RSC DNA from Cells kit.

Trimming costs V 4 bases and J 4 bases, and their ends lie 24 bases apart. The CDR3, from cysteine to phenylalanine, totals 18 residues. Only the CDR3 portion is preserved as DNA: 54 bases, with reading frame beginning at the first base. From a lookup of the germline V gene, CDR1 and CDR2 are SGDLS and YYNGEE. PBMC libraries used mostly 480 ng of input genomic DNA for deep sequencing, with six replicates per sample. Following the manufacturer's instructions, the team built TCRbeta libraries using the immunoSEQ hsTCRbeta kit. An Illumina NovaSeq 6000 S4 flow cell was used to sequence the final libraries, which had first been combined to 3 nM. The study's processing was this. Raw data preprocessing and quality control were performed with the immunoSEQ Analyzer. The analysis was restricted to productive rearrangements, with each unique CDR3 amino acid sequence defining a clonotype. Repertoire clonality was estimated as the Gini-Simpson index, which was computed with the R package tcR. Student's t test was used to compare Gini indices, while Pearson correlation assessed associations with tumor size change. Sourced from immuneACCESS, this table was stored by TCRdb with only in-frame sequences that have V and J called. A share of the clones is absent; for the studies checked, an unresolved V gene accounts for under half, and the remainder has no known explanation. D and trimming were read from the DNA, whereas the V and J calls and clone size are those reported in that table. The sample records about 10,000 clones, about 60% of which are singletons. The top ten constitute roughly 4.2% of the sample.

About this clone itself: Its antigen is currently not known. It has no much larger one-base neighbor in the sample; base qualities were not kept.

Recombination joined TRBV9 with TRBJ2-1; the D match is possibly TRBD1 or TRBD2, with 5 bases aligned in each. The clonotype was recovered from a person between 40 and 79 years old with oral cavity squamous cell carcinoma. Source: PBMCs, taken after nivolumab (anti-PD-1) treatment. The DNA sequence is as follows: TGTGCCAGCAGCCCCGGTGGGACCCGCTCCTTATTATACAATGAGCAGTTCTTC. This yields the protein CASSPGGTRSLLYNEQFF.